A single count supports the clone carrying this T cell receptor beta chain. Trimming removed 6 bases from V and 8 bases from J; junction bases left unmatched: 5. The germline gives CDR1 DFQATT, CDR2 SNEGSKA (reference sequence). The CDR3 has 11 residues. This sample stems from a study of technical replicates of blood from a few donors. TCRdb keeps only in-frame clones here, not all; method: immunoSEQ multiplex PCR. The data contain about 97,000 clones, 90% to 97% of them singletons. This sequence was found in a human donor in good health. The chain combines TRBV20-1 with TRBJ1-2, with 8 bases identical to TRBD1. The source material was T cells isolated from PBMCs. The CDR3 is CSAPGQEGYTF. As DNA, the CDR3 is TGCAGTGCGCCGGGACAGGAGGGCTACACCTTC.